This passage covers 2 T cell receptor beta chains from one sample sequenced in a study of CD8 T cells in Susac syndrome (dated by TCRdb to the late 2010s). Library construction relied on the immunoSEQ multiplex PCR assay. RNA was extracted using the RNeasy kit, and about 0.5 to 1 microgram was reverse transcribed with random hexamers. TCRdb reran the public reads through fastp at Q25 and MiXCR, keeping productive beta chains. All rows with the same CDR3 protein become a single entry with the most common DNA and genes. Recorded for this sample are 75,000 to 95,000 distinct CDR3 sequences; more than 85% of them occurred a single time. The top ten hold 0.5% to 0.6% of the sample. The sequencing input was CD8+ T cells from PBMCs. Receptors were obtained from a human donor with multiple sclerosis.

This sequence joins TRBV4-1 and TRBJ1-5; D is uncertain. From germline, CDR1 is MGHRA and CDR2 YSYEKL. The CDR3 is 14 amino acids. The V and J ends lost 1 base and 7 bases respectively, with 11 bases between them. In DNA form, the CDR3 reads TGCGCCAGCAGCCAAGGAGGTGGGGTACAGCCCCAGCATTTT. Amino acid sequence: CASSQGGGVQPQHF.

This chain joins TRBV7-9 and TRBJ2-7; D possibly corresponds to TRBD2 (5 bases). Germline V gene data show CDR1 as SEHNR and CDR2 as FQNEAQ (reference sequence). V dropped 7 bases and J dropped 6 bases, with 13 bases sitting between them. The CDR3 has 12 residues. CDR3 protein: CASTGGGGEQYF. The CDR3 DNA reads TGTGCCAGCACGGGCGGAGGAGGCGAGCAGTACTTC.